The text below deals with one T cell receptor (beta chain). Its specificity is unknown. TCRdb re-called the reads with MiXCR, one entry per CDR3 protein. The table shows some 400,000 distinct CDR3 sequences, with 25% to 40% occurring only once. CDR1 and CDR2 (germline): MNHGY, SVAAGI. This CDR3 has 17 residues. The V gene end was trimmed by 3 bases and the J gene end by 3 bases; junction bases not matched to a gene: 13. The data are from a study of T cell repertoires in cytomegalovirus infection. Study summary: Public TCR beta signature analysis indicated the presence of both CMV infection and matching HLA type. Study results and limitations: The study identified carriers of CMV plus the relevant HLA from cumulative public TCR beta family frequency. HLA-C-restricted CMV-specific TCR beta clonotypes were dominant in the ex vivo response.

The chain links TRBV6-9 to TRBJ1-1; 7 nucleotides line up with TRBD1. The sample comprised PBMCs. The source is a human donor in good health (CMV status not recorded). Some clones in this sample may be carry-over from other donors' samples. CDR3 coding DNA: TGTGCCAGCAGTTACGACCTCAGAAACCAGGGGGACACTGAAGCTTTCTTT. This codes for CASSYDLRNQGDTEAFF.